The rows below give T cell receptor beta chains drawn from one sample of a study of cytomegalovirus exposure and HLA in healthy donors. The data were produced by immunoSEQ multiplex PCR, yet TCRdb's version contains in-frame clones alone and is incomplete. The sample lists 200,000 or so clones; 82% were seen once. The sample comprised PBMCs. The receptors derive from a boy aged 2-9 years in good health and CMV-seronegative. The CDR3 runs from the conserved cysteine through the conserved F or W.

v_call cdr3_aa
TRBV9 CASSVSGRGGTDTQYF
TRBV4-3 CASSQDGAGGGETQYF
TRBV2 CASIFGGGEKLFF
TRBV7-9 CAGGQGDTGELFF
TRBV6-5 CASSLRNTEAFF
TRBV25-1 CASAQSGQGFNEQFF
TRBV7-2 CASSLNGGGKETQYF
TRBV5-5 CASSRGTATTNTGELFF
TRBV5-6 CASSSLLTNTEAFF
TRBV28 CASSLPQDGYTF
TRBV9 CASSSLTGPYEQYF
TRBV6-5 CASSYTRGSWETQYF
TRBV7-2 CASSSGGGDTQYF
TRBV30 CAWTGGGYGYTF
TRBV27 CASSSQGLNTEAFF
TRBV29-1 CSVQGGKNTGELFF
TRBV7-3 CASSLWQGETQYF
TRBV2 CASGALEDTEAFF
TRBV6-5 CASSYQAHLGYGYTF
TRBV11-2 CASSFTGGGETQYF
TRBV7-9 CASSLTGAHGYTF
TRBV4-1 CASSQVGVTGPGSGELFF
TRBV7-9 CASSFGANYGYTF
TRBV4-1 CASSASRVEAKQPQHF
TRBV27 CASSSRTGRSSYEQYF
TRBV5-5 CASSLTGQGNYGYTF
TRBV18 CASSPFGTYEQYF
TRBV27 CASSLKPGWGRGVSGYTF
TRBV5-6 CASSRLSGARTDTQYF
TRBV9 CASSTTGQGYEQYF
TRBV7-9 CASSSREYGYTF
TRBV18 CASSPQGSGANVLTF
TRBV2 CASCDREKYNEQFF
TRBV7-2 CASSLDYGGGLSYNEQFF
TRBV5-1 CASSFLSSYEQYF
TRBV18 CASSPRLAETQYF
TRBV6-5 CASSYSSDVSGNEQFF
TRBV6-5 CASSYREGYYGYTF
TRBV7-9 CASSRQSRVTDTQYF
TRBV30 CAWNPGANVLTF
TRBV9 CASSVLAGGHNEQFF
TRBV9 CASSGEANTGELFF
TRBV6-1 CASSEAGVPRRDTIYF
TRBV7-2 CASSLGVGRGQETQYF
TRBV7-2 CASSSQTRGYTF
TRBV27 CASSHGGAAFF
TRBV7-9 CASSLTSGTSGGTGELFF